These T cell receptor beta chains were read from a single sample in a study of T cell responses to AZD1222 COVID-19 vaccine. Sequenced by immunoSEQ multiplex PCR; TCRdb stores in-frame clones only, minus some. This table has roughly 120,000 clones, approximately 85% appearing once. The material sequenced was peripheral blood, taken on day 0 of AZD1222 vaccination. The receptor set was obtained from an adult in good health. Each CDR3 is given with its conserved first and last residue. Size is stated for part of the rows, as once, few or many counts, or as a class when the clone is expanded.

J: TRBJ1-1
V: TRBV28
size: -
CDR3: CASLSRGGFTEAFF

J: TRBJ1-1
V: TRBV4-3
size: -
CDR3: CASSQGGQSNTEAFF

J: TRBJ2-7
V: TRBV5-1
size: -
CDR3: CASSYEGSYEQYF

J: TRBJ1-1
V: TRBV5-1
size: -
CDR3: CASTPTGQNTEAFF

J: TRBJ2-3
V: TRBV28
size: -
CDR3: CASLQRGDLGDTQYF

J: TRBJ1-1
V: TRBV11-2
size: -
CDR3: CASSATRGAAEAFF

J: TRBJ2-5
V: TRBV15
size: -
CDR3: CATSRDRAGKETQYF

J: TRBJ2-7
V: TRBV27
size: -
CDR3: CASSLYHRGSGSGSYEQYF

J: TRBJ1-2
V: TRBV5-4
size: once
CDR3: CASTRDRGSYGYTF

J: TRBJ2-5
V: TRBV7-9
size: -
CDR3: CASSITGTGSQETQYF

J: TRBJ2-7
V: TRBV27
size: -
CDR3: CASSLGQGFPYEQYF

J: TRBJ2-1
V: TRBV7-2
size: -
CDR3: CASSSLGTGKRNEQFF

J: TRBJ2-2
V: TRBV19
size: -
CDR3: CASTAGPNTGELFF

J: TRBJ1-1
V: TRBV7-9
size: -
CDR3: CASSLLGYTEAFF

J: TRBJ2-7
V: TRBV9
size: few
CDR3: CASSVGRASYEQYF

J: TRBJ2-3
V: TRBV20-1
size: -
CDR3: CSASDRTSPTDTQYF

J: TRBJ2-3
V: TRBV4-1
size: -
CDR3: CASSQDMVLAGGRGTQYF

J: TRBJ1-2
V: TRBV30
size: -
CDR3: CAWSHGTRGYTF

J: TRBJ1-1
V: TRBV9
size: -
CDR3: CASSVGGWRGTEAFF

J: TRBJ1-6
V: TRBV18
size: -
CDR3: CASSLDRSNSPLHF

J: TRBJ2-1
V: TRBV6-5
size: few
CDR3: CASSFPRGQGANEQFF

J: TRBJ2-6
V: TRBV6-5
size: -
CDR3: CATRLGGSGANVLTF

J: TRBJ2-7
V: TRBV20-1
size: few
CDR3: CSASRGGRVREQYF

J: TRBJ1-4
V: TRBV6-5
size: -
CDR3: CASRDSDRANEKLFF

J: TRBJ1-1
V: TRBV27
size: -
CDR3: CASRLYQVNTEAFF

J: TRBJ2-7
V: TRBV5-1
size: -
CDR3: CASSFIGSSGRFYEQYF

J: TRBJ1-6
V: TRBV11-1
size: -
CDR3: CASSLQQNNSPLHF

J: TRBJ2-2
V: TRBV19
size: -
CDR3: CASSPENTGELFF

J: TRBJ1-5
V: TRBV7-2
size: -
CDR3: CASSSGTGNQPQHF

J: TRBJ2-1
V: TRBV19
size: -
CDR3: CASSGDSQFF

J: TRBJ2-7
V: TRBV7-2
size: once
CDR3: CASSLGGVQTYEQYF

J: TRBJ2-1
V: TRBV6-2/TRBV6-3
size: -
CDR3: CASSYSTSGAIDEQFF

J: TRBJ2-7
V: TRBV7-8
size: -
CDR3: CASSPAAGAFYEQYF

J: TRBJ2-2
V: TRBV7-7
size: -
CDR3: CASSTGTGNTGELFF

J: TRBJ2-7
V: TRBV2
size: -
CDR3: CASMQGDSYEQYF

J: TRBJ2-1
V: TRBV19
size: -
CDR3: CASSIDPGTGAYNEQFF

J: TRBJ2-1
V: TRBV19
size: -
CDR3: CASSIYLGEGTRGQNNEQFF

J: TRBJ1-6
V: TRBV27
size: -
CDR3: CATRTGAYNSPLHF

J: TRBJ2-7
V: TRBV6-5
size: -
CDR3: CASSSGVYEQYF

J: TRBJ1-3
V: TRBV4-2
size: -
CDR3: CASSPGGTGNTIYF

J: TRBJ1-1
V: TRBV4-3
size: -
CDR3: CASSQEHGLNTEAFF

J: TRBJ2-5
V: TRBV4-1
size: many
CDR3: CASSQGASWAGKETQYF

J: TRBJ2-1
V: TRBV27
size: -
CDR3: CASSSQGQGRDEQFF

J: TRBJ2-7
V: TRBV2
size: -
CDR3: CATSRDRGFHEQYF

J: TRBJ1-5
V: TRBV3-1/TRBV3-2
size: -
CDR3: CASSQEGGNHQPQHF

J: TRBJ2-1
V: TRBV7-2
size: -
CDR3: CASSSRAGGSSYNEQFF

J: TRBJ2-5
V: TRBV19
size: -
CDR3: CASSLRPTGPQETQYF

J: TRBJ2-7
V: TRBV7-8
size: -
CDR3: CASSFPGRGGEQYF

J: TRBJ1-2
V: TRBV9
size: -
CDR3: CASNTGADYGYTF

J: TRBJ1-2
V: TRBV7-9
size: -
CDR3: CASSPQRPEWGYTF